These 17 T cell receptor beta chains were sequenced from one sample in a study of T-cell memory formation after mild COVID-19. A single record per CDR3 protein comes from TCRdb applying MiXCR to the 5' RACE reads. The table includes about 130,000 distinct CDR3 sequences, about a sixth detected once. The material sequenced was PBMCs or a T cell subset sorted from them (not recorded which). These receptors were obtained from a man aged 18 to 29 who had mild COVID-19 (a few samples of this study predate the infection). Cell type and time point are not known.

The chain links TRBV7-8 to TRBJ2-4; 9 nucleotides line up with TRBD1. With 1 base clipped from V and 0 bases from J, the junction kept 7 bases outside the gene matches. The CDR3 is 18 amino acids. CDR1 and CDR2 from the germline V gene are SGHVS and FQNEAQ. The DNA of the CDR3 is TGTGCCAGCAGCTTAGGGAGGGACAGGGCGGTAGCCAAAAACATTCAGTACTTC. This encodes CASSLGRDRAVAKNIQYF.

J is TRBJ2-1 and V is TRBV7-8; 9 nucleotides line up with TRBD2. Germline V gene sequence: CDR1 SGHVS, CDR2 FQNEAQ. This CDR3 has 13 amino acids. V was clipped by 3 bases and J by 9 bases; unmatched bases: 3. The CDR3 here is CASSFSGGSEQFF. In nucleotides, the CDR3 is TGTGCCAGCAGCTTTAGCGGGGGTAGTGAGCAGTTCTTC.

This sequence joins TRBV6-5 and TRBJ2-5; 7 nucleotides align to TRBD2. Germline CDR1 MNHEY, CDR2 SVGAGI. This CDR3 comprises 15 residues. Trimming removed 1 base from V and 6 bases from J; junction bases left unmatched: 8. CDR3 region: CASSYFRGGRKTQYF. CDR3 bases: TGTGCCAGCAGTTACTTTCGCGGGGGTAGGAAGACCCAGTACTTC.

V is TRBV28 and J is TRBJ2-3; D not certain. From germline, CDR1 is MDHEN and CDR2 SYDVKM. The CDR3 has 12 residues. The ends were cut back, 7 bases at V and 6 bases at J, with 11 bases in the middle. This CDR3 is CASNTNMDTQYF. The CDR3 DNA follows: TGTGCCAGCAACACAAACATGGATACGCAGTATTTT.

This clonotype was counted many times. This chain links TRBV3-1 with TRBJ2-5; D may be TRBD2 (5 bases). The CDR3 length is 14 residues. Trimming stripped 4 bases from V and 5 bases from J, with 14 bases between. The germline gives CDR1 LGHDT, CDR2 YNNKEL (reference sequence). CDR3 sequence reads: CASSLDGRRETQYF. The CDR3, as DNA: TGTGCCAGCAGCCTCGATGGTAGGAGGGAGACCCAGTACTTC.

The CDR3 spells CASSFVRGAYNEQFF. CDR3 DNA: TGTGCCAGCAGTTTCGTCCGGGGTGCCTACAATGAGCAGTTCTTC. This sequence joins TRBV12-3 or TRBV12-4 and TRBJ2-1; TRBD2 is a possible D gene (5 bases). The CDR3 spans 15 residues. The germline V and J ends were trimmed by 3 bases and 2 bases, with 11 bases remaining between them.

The rearrangement links TRBV7-8 to TRBJ2-7; 10 bases are a match to TRBD2. The length of the CDR3 is 16 residues. Germline loops: CDR1 SGHVS, CDR2 FQNEAQ. Trimming at V came to 4 bases and at J to 1 base, leaving 7 bases not matched to a gene. The CDR3: CASSSKLAGASYEQYF. In nucleotides, the CDR3 is TGTGCCAGCAGCTCGAAGCTAGCGGGGGCTTCCTACGAGCAGTACTTC.

CDR3 sequence: CASSAAGQGTDTQYF. For the CDR3, the DNA is TGCGCCAGCAGCGCGGCGGGACAGGGCACAGATACGCAGTATTTT. This chain links TRBV5-1 with TRBJ2-3, with 8 bases fitting TRBD1. CDR1 and CDR2 from the germline V gene are SGHRS and YFSETQ. The V gene end was trimmed by 4 bases and the J gene end by 1 base; junction bases not matched to a gene: 5. This CDR3 comprises 15 residues.

This chain joins TRBV6-1 and TRBJ2-5; unclear D gene. The CDR3 extends over 15 amino acids. CDR1 and CDR2 from the germline V gene are MNHNS and SASEGT. The ends were cut back, 2 bases at V and 8 bases at J, with 18 bases in the middle. CDR3 coding DNA: TGTGCCAGCAGTGAATCCCTGAGCAGTACTGTCACCCAGTACTTC. Amino acids: CASSESLSSTVTQYF.

At least ten counts were recorded for this clonotype. The V gene is TRBV7-2, the J gene TRBJ2-3; TRBD1 matches at 8 bases. V lost 5 bases and J lost 6; bases outside the gene matches: 4. This CDR3 has 13 residues. Looked up from germline, CDR1 is SGHTA and CDR2 is FQGNSA. The CDR3 coding sequence is TGTGCCAGCAGCGACAGGGGCTCGGATACGCAGTATTTT. Its protein is CASSDRGSDTQYF. The complete variable domain, with remaining parts taken from reference TRBV7-2 and TRBJ2-3, reads GAGVSQSPSNKVTEKGKDVELRCDPISGHTALYWYRQSLGQGLEFLIYFQGNSAPDKSGLPSDRFSAERTGGSVSTLTIQRTQQEDSAVYLCASSDRGSDTQYFGPGTRLTVL.

Only a few counts were recorded for this clonotype. The rearrangement links TRBV20-1 to TRBJ2-5; possibly TRBD2 for D (5 bases). V was trimmed by 0 bases and J by 5 bases, leaving 16 bases between them. Looked up from germline, CDR1 is DFQATT and CDR2 is SNEGSKA (reference sequence). This CDR3 is 15 amino acids long. CDR3 region: CSARDPRGLGETQYF. The CDR3 DNA follows: TGCAGTGCTAGAGATCCGCGCGGGTTAGGGGAGACCCAGTACTTC.

This clonotype occurred many times. The chain combines TRBV7-8 with TRBJ1-1; TRBD1 agrees at 7 bases. The CDR3 extends over 13 amino acids. The V and J ends lost 4 bases and 3 bases, in that order; junction bases with no gene match: 2. The germline V gene has CDR1 SGHVS and CDR2 FQNEAQ. CDR3 sequence reads: CASSSDRDTEAFF. The CDR3 DNA sequence: TGTGCCAGCAGCTCAGACAGGGACACTGAAGCTTTCTTT.

This clonotype has a count of ten or more. J is TRBJ1-1 and V is TRBV18; the D gene is possibly TRBD1 (6 bases). Trimming removed 5 bases at V and 2 bases at J, with 15 bases between. Germline V lookup: CDR1 KGHSH, CDR2 LQKENI. The CDR3 runs to 15 residues. CDR3 protein: CASSTTGIGNTEAFF. The CDR3 DNA is TGTGCCAGCTCAACTACAGGGATCGGAAACACTGAAGCTTTCTTT.

This clonotype turned up a few times. The chain uses TRBV6-5 and TRBJ2-2, with D perhaps TRBD1 (5 bases). The length of the CDR3 is 16 residues. The V gene's germline CDR1 is MNHEY and CDR2 SVGAGI. Between the trimmed V and J ends, which lost 2 bases and 0 bases, there was a span of 10 bases. CDR3 coding DNA: TGTGCCAGCAGTTACAGGGGTTATTCGAACACCGGGGAGCTGTTTTTT. This gives the protein CASSYRGYSNTGELFF.

A few counts support this clonotype. The genes are TRBV7-2 and TRBJ1-1; D is unresolved. The CDR3 has 14 amino acids. Germline loops: CDR1 SGHTA, CDR2 FQGNSA. Trimming shortened V by 4 bases and J by 0 bases, and 9 bases separated the two germline ends. The CDR3 loop is CASSSHSVNTEAFF. DNA of the CDR3: TGTGCCAGCAGCTCACACAGCGTGAACACTGAAGCTTTCTTT.

This clonotype was counted only a few times. This chain joins TRBV2 and TRBJ2-3; no clear D gene. Deletions cut 5 bases from V and 5 bases from J, with 8 bases between. Germline V lookup: CDR1 SNHLY, CDR2 FYNNEI. This CDR3 is 12 amino acids long. CDR3 loop: CASSPERDTQYF. In DNA, the CDR3 is TGTGCCAGCAGTCCCGAGCGAGATACGCAGTATTTT.

This clonotype was seen a handful of times. The chain links TRBV5-1 to TRBJ2-2; 7 positions match TRBD1. The V and J ends lost 4 bases and 2 bases, in that order; junction bases with no gene match: 8. CDR1 and CDR2 (germline): SGHRS, YFSETQ. This CDR3 spans 16 amino acids. CDR3 sequence reads: CASSTETGLNTGELFF. The CDR3 DNA sequence: TGCGCCAGCAGCACCGAGACAGGGCTAAACACCGGGGAGCTGTTTTTT.